This TCR beta chain emerged from a study of blood T cell repertoires in COVID-19. Study information: COVID-19 samples from acute and convalescent phases originated in the United States, Italy and Spain. The cDNA or gDNA used as material had been derived from T cells, B-cell-depleted T cells, or PBMCs.

How the authors handled the data: For nucleated cells, counts were estimated from reference gene primer amplification. Produced via immunoSEQ multiplex PCR; TCRdb's table is partial and in-frame only. V, J and clone size are those of that table, while D and trimming were read from the DNA. The sample carries about 230,000 clones, roughly 88% recorded once. The ends lost 8 bases at V and 3 bases at J; junction bases unmatched: 26. CDR3 size: 20 residues. Per germline, CDR1 ENHRY and CDR2 SYGVKD. What was sequenced was peripheral blood. The chain is built from TRBV10-3 and TRBJ2-7; TRBD1 agrees at 9 bases. The sequence came from a man aged 35 to 55 who had recovered from COVID-19. The CDR3 DNA is TGTGCCATCTCCTATGACTTCACAGGACAGGGGCTTCCACGGGGCTACGAGCAGTACTTC. This codes for CAISYDFTGQGLPRGYEQYF.